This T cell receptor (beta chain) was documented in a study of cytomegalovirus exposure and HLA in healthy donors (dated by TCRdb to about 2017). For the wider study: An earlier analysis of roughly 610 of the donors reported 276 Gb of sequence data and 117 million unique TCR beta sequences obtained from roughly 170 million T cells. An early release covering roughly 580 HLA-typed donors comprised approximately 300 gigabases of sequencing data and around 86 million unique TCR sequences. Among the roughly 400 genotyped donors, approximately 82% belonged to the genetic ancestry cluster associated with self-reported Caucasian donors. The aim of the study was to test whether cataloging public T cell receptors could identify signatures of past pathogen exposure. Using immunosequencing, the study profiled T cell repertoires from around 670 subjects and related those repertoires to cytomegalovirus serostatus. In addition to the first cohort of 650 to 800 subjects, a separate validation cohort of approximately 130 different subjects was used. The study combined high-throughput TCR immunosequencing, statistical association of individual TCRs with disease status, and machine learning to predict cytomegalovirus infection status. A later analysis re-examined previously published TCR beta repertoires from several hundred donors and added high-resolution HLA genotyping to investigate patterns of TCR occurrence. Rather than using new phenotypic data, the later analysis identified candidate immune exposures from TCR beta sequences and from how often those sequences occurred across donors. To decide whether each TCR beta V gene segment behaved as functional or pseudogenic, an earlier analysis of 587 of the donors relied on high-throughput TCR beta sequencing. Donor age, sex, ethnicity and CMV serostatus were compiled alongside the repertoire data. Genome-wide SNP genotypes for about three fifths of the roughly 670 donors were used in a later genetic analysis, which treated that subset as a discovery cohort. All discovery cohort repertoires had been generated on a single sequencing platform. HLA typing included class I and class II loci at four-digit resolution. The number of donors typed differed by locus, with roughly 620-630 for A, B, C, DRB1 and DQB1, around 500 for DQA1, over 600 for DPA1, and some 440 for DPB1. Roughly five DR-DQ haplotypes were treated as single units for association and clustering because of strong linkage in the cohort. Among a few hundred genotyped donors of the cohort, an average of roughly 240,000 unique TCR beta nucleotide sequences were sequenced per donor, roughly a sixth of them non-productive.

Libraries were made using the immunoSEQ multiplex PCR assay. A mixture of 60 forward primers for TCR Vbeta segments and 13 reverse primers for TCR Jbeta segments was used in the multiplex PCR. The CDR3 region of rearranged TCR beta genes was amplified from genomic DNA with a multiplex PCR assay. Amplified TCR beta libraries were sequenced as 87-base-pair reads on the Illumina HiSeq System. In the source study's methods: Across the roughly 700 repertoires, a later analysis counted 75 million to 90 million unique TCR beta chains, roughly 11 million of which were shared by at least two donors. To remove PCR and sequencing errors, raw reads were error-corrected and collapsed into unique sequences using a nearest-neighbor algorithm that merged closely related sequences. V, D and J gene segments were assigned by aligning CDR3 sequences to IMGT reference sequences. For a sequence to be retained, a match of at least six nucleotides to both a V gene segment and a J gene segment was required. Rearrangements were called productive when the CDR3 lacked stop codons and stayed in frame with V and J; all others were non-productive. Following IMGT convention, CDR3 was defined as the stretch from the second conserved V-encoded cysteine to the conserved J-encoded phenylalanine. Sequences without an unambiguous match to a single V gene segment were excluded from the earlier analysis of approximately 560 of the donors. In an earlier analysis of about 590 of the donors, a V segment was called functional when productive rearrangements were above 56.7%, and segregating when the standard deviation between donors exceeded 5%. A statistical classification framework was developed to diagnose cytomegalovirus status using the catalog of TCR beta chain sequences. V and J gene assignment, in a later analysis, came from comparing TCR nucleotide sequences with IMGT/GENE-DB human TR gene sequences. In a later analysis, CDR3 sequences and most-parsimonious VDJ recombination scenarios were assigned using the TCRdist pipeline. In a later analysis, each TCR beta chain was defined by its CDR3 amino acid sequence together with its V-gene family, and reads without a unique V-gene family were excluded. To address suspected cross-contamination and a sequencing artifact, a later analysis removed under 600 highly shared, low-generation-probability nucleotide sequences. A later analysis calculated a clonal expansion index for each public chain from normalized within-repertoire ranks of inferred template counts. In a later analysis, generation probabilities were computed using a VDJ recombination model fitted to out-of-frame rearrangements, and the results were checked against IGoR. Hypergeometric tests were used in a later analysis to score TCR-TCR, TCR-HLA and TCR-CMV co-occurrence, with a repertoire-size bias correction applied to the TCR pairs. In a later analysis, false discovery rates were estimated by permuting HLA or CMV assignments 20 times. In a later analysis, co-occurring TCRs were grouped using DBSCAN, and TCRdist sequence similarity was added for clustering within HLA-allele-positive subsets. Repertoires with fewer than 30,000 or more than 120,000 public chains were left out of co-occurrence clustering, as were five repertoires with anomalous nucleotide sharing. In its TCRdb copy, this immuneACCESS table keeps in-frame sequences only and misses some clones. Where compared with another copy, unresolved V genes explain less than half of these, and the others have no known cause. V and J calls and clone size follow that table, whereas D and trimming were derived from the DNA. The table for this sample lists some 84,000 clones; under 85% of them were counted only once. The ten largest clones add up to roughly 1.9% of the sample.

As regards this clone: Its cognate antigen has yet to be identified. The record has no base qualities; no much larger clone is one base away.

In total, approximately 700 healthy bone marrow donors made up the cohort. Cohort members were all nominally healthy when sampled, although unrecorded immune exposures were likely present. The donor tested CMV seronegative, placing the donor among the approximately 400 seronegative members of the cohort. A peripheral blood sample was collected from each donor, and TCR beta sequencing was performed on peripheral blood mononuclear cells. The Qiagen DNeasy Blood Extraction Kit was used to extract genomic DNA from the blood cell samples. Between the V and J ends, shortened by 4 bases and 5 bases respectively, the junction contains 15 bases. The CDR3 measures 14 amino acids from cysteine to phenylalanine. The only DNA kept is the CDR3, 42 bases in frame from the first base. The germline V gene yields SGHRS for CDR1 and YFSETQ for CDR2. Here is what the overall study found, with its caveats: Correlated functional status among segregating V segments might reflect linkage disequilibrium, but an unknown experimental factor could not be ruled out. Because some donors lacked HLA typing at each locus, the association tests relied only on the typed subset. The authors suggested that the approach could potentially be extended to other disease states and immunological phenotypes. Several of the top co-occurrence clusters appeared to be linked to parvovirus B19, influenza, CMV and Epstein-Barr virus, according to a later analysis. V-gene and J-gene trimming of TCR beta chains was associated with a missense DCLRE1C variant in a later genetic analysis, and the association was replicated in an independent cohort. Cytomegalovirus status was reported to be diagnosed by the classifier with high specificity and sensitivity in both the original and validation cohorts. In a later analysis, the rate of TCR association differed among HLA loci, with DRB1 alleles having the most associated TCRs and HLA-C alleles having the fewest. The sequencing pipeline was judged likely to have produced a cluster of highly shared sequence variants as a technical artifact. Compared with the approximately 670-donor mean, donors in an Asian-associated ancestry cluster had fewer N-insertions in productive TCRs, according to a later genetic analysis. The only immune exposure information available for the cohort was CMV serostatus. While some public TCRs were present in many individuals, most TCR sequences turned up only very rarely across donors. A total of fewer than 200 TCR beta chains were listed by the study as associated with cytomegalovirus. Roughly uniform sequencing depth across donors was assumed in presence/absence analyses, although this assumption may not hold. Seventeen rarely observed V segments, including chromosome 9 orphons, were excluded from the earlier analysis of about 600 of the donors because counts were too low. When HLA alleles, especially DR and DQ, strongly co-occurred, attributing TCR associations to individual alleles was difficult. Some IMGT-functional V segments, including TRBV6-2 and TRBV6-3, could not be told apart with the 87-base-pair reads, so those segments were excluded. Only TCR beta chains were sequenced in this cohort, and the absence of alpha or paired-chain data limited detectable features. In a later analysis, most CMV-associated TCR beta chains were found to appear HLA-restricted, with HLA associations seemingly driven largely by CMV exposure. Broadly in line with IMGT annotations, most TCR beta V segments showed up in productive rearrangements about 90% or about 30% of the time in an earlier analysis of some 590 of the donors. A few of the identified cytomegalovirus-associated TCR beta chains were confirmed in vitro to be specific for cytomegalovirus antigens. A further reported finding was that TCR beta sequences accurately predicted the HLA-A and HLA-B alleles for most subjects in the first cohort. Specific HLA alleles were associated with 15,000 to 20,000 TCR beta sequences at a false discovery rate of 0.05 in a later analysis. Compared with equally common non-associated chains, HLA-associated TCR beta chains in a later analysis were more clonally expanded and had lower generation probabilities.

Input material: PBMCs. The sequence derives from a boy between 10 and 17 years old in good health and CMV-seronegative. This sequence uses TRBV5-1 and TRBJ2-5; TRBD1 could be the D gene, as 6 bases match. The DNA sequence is TGCGCCAGCAGCGGGGGCGGGCCCGGGGAGACCCAGTACTTC. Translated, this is CASSGGGPGETQYF. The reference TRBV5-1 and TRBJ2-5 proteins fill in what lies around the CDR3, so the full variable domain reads KAGVTQTPRYLIKTRGQQVTLSCSPISGHRSVSWYQQTPGQGLQFLFEYFSETQRNKGNFPGRFSGRQFSNSRSEMNVSTLELGDSALYLCASSGGGPGETQYFGPGTRLLVL.